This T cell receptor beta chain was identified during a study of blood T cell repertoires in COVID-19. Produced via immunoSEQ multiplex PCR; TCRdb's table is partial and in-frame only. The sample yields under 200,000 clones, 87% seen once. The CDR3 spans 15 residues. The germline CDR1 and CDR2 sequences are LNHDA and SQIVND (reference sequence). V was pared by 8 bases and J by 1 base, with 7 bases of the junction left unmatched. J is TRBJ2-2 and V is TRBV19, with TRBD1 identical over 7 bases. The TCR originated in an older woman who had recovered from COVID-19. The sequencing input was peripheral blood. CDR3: CASGPDRQNTGELFF. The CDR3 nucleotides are TGTGCCAGTGGCCCGGACAGGCAGAACACCGGGGAGCTGTTTTTT.